Shown below are 4 T cell receptor beta chains from a single sample sequenced in a study of beta chain features in type 1 diabetes. General study findings and limits: Type 1 diabetes patients showed a moderate but significant shortening of TCRB CDR3s in all four CD4+ subsets.

Sequencing targeted expressed TCRB transcripts, as all isolated RNA had been reverse transcribed. Using immunoSEQ multiplex PCR, the repertoire was profiled, and TCRdb retains in-frame clones only, with some absent. The repertoire consists of about 640,000 clones, with approximately 13% occurring once and the leading ten covering over 0.1%. No antigens are known for them. Source material: naive CD4+ T cells from blood. All receptors come from a man aged 25-45 years with type 1 diabetes.

The chain joins TRBV11-2 to TRBJ2-7; D perhaps matches TRBD1 (5 bases). The V gene lost 5 bases and the J gene lost 3 bases, with 14 bases spanning the gap. The CDR3 sequence is 14 residues long. The germline CDR1 and CDR2 sequences are SGHAT and FQNNGV. The CDR3 protein is CASSPRQNIYEQYF. The CDR3 DNA sequence: TGTGCCAGCAGCCCCCGACAGAATATCTACGAGCAGTACTTC.

This clone was observed a few times. The J gene is TRBJ2-2, the V gene TRBV9, with 9 bases matching TRBD1. The J segment lost 6 bases and the V segment lost 3 bases, leaving 3 bases of the junction unmatched. The CDR3 is made up of 14 amino acids. Germline CDR1 reads SGDLS; CDR2 reads YYNGEE. This CDR3 reads CASSEQGAPGELFF. DNA of the CDR3: TGTGCCAGCAGCGAACAGGGGGCCCCCGGGGAGCTGTTTTTT.

The V and J genes are TRBV27 and TRBJ2-1; 15 bases are shared with TRBD2. Germline trimming cut 6 bases from V and 7 bases from J; bases unmatched to any gene: 10. The germline CDR1 and CDR2 sequences are MNHEY and SMNVEV (reference sequence). The CDR3 loop spans 17 amino acids. Here the CDR3 DNA reads TGTGCCAGCAGAATTCGGACTAGCGGGGGGGCCGGGAATGAGCAGTTCTTC. Its protein is CASRIRTSGGAGNEQFF.

This clone was counted only a few times. The genes are TRBV14 and TRBJ1-1; 7 nucleotides match TRBD1. The CDR3 length is 15 residues. Germline trimming cut 0 bases from V and 6 bases from J; bases unmatched to any gene: 7. Germline V lookup: CDR1 SGHDN, CDR2 FVKESK. The CDR3 DNA sequence: TGTGCCAGCAGCCAAGATCGGCGACAGGGACCTGAAGCTTTCTTT. Residues: CASSQDRRQGPEAFF.